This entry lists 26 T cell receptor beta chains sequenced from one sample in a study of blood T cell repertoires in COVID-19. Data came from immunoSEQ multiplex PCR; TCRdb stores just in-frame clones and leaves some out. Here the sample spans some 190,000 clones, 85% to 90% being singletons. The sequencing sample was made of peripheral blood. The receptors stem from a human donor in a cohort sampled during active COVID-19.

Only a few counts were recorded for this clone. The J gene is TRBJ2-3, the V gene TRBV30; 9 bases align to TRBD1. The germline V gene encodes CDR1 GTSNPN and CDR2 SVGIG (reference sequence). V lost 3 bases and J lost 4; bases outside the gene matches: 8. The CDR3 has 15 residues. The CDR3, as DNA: TGTGCCTGGAGGGAGGGACAGGGTGTCCCAGATACGCAGTATTTT. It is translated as CAWREGQGVPDTQYF.

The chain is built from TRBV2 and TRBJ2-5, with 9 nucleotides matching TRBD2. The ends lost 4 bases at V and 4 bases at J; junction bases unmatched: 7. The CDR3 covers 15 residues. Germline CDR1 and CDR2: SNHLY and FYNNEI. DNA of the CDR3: TGTGCCAGCAGTGTCCCAGCGGGAGGTTCAGAGACCCAGTACTTC. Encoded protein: CASSVPAGGSETQYF. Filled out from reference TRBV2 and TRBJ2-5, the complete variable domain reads EPEVTQTPSHQVTQMGQEVILRCVPISNHLYFYWYRQILGQKVEFLVSFYNNEISEKSEIFDDQFSVERPDGSNFTLKIRSTKLEDSAMYFCASSVPAGGSETQYFGPGTRLLVL.

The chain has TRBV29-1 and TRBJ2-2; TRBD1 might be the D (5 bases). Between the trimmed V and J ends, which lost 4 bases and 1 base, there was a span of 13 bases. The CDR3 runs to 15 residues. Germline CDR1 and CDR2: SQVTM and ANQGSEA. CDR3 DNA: TGCAGCGTTGTGGTAGTAGGGGAGAACACCGGGGAGCTGTTTTTT. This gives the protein CSVVVVGENTGELFF.

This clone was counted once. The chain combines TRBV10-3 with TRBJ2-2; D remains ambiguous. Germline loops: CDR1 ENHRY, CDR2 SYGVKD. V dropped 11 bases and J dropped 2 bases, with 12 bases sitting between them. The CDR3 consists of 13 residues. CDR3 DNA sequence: TGTGCCGCCACCGCAGGAAACACCGGGGAGCTGTTTTTT. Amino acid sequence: CAATAGNTGELFF.

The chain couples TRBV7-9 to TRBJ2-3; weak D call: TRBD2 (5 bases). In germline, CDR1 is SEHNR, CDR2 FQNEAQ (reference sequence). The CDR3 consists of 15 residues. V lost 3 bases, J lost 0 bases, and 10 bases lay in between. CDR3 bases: TGTGCCAGCAGCTTCCGGGATTCTAGCACAGATACGCAGTATTTT. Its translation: CASSFRDSSTDTQYF. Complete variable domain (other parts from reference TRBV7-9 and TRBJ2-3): DTGVSQNPRHKITKRGQNVTFRCDPISEHNRLYWYRQTLGQGPEFLTYFQNEAQLEKSRLLSDRFSAERPKGSFSTLEIQRTEQGDSAMYLCASSFRDSSTDTQYFGPGTRLTVL.

The CDR3 bases are TGTGCCAGCAGCATAGCCCTTGGACAGGGCAATTCACCCCTCCACTTT. It is translated as CASSIALGQGNSPLHF. The V gene is TRBV5-4, the J gene TRBJ1-6; 8 positions match TRBD1. Germline V gene lookup returns CDR1 SGHNT and CDR2 YYREEE (reference sequence). CDR3 size: 16 residues. Trimming took 4 bases from V and 7 from J; bases not matched to a gene: 10. The full variable domain, in which reference TRBV5-4 and TRBJ1-6 provide the parts outside the CDR3, is ETGVTQSPTHLIKTRGQQVTLRCSSQSGHNTVSWYQQALGQGPQFIFQYYREEENGRGNFPPRFSGLQFPNYSSELNVNALELDDSALYLCASSIALGQGNSPLHFGNGTRLTVT.

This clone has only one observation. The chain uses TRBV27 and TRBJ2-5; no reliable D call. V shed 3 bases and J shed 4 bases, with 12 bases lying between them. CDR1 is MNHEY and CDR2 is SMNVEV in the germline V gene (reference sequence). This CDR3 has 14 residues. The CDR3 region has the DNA TGTGCCAGCAGTTTTACGCAGAGGCGAGAGACCCAGTACTTC. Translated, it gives CASSFTQRRETQYF.

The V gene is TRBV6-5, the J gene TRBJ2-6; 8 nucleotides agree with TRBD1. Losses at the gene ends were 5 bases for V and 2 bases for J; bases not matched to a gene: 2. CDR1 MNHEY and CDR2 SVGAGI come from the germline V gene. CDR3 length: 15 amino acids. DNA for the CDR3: TGTGCCAGCAGTAAACAGGGGGCTGGGGCCAACGTCCTGACTTTC. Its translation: CASSKQGAGANVLTF.

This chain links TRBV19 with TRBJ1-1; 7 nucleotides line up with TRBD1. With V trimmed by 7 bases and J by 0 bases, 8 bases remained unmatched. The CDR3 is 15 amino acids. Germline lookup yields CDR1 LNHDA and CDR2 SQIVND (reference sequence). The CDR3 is CASIPTGRMNTEAFF. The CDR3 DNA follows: TGTGCCAGTATCCCGACAGGGAGGATGAACACTGAAGCTTTCTTT.

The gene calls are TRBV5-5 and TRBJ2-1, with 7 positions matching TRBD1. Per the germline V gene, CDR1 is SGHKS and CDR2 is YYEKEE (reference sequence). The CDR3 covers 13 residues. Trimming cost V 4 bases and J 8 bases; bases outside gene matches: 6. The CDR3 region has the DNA TGTGCCAGCAGCCCTACAGGGGTGGATGAGCAGTTCTTC. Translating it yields CASSPTGVDEQFF.

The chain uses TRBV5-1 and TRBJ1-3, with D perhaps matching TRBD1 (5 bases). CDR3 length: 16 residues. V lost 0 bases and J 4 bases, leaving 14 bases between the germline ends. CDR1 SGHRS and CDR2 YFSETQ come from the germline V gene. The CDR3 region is CASSLEGPGSGNTIYF. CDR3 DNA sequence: TGCGCCAGCAGCTTGGAAGGTCCAGGGTCGGGAAACACCATATATTTT.

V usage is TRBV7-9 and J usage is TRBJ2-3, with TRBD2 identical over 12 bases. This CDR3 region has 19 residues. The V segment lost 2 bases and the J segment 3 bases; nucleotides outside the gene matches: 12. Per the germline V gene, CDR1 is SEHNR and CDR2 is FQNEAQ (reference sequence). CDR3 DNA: TGTGCCAGCAGCTTAACATACAGACTAGCGGGGGTTTCTACAGATACGCAGTATTTT. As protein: CASSLTYRLAGVSTDTQYF.

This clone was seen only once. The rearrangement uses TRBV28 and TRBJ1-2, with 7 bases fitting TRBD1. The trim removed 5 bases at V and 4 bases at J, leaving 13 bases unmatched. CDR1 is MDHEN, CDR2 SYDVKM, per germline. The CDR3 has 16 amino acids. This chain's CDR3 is CASSLLRGQAIYGYTF. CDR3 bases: TGTGCCAGCAGTCTCCTTAGAGGACAGGCGATCTATGGCTACACCTTC.

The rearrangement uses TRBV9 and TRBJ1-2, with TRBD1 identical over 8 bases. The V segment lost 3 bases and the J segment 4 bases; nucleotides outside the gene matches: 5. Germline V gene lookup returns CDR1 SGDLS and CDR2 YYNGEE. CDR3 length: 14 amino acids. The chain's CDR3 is CASSAGQGGYGYTF. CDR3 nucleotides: TGTGCCAGCAGCGCAGGACAGGGTGGCTATGGCTACACCTTC. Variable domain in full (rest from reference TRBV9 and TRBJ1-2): DSGVTQTPKHLITATGQRVTLRCSPRSGDLSVYWYQQSLDQGLQFLIQYYNGEERAKGNILERFSAQQFPDLHSELNLSSLELGDSALYFCASSAGQGGYGYTFGSGTRLTVV.

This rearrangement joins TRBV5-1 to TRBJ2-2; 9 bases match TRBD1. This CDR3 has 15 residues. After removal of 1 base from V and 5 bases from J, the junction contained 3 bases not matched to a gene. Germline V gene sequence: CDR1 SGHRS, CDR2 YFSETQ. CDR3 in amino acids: CASSLKDRGTGELFF. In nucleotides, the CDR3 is TGCGCCAGCAGCTTGAAAGACAGGGGGACCGGGGAGCTGTTTTTT.

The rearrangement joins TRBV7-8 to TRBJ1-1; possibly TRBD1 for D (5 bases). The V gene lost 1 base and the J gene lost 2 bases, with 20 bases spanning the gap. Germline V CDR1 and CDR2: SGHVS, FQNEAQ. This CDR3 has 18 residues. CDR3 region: CASSLGGGASLLNTEAFF. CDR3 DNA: TGTGCCAGCAGCTTAGGTGGTGGGGCCAGCCTGCTTAACACTGAAGCTTTCTTT.

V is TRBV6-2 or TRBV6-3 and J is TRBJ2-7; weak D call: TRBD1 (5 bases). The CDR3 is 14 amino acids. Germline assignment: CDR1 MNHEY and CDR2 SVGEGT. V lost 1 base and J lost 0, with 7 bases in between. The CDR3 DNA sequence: TGTGCCAGCAGTTACTGGGGCAGCTCCTACGAGCAGTACTTC. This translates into CASSYWGSSYEQYF.

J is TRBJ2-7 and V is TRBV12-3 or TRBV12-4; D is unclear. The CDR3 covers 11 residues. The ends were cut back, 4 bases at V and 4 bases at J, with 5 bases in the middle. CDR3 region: CASSSQYEQYF. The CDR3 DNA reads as TGTGCCAGCAGTTCCCAGTACGAGCAGTACTTC.

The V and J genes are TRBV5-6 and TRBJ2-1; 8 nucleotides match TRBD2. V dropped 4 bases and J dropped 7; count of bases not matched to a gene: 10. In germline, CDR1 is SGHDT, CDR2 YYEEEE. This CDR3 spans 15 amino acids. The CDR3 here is CASSATGTRKNEQFF. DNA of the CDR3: TGTGCCAGCAGCGCAACCGGGACTAGGAAAAATGAGCAGTTCTTC.

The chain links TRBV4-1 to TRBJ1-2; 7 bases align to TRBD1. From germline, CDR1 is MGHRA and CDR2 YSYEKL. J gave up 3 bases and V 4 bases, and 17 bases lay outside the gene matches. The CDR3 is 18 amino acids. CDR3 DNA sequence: TGCGCCAGCAGCCGTACACCGACAGGGTCCTTTTCCTACTATGGCTACACCTTC. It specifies CASSRTPTGSFSYYGYTF.

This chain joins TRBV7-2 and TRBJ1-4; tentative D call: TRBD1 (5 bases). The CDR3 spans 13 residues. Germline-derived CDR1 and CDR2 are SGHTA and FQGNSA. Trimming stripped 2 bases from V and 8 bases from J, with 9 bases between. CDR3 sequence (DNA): TGTGCCAGCAGCTTACGGGGGGGGGAAAAACTGTTTTTT. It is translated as CASSLRGGEKLFF.

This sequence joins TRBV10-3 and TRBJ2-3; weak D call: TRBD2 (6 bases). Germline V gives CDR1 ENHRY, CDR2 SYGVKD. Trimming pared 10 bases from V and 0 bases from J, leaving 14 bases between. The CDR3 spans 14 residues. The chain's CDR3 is CASRTKRSTDTQYF. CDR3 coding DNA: TGTGCCAGCAGGACTAAGCGGAGCACAGATACGCAGTATTTT.

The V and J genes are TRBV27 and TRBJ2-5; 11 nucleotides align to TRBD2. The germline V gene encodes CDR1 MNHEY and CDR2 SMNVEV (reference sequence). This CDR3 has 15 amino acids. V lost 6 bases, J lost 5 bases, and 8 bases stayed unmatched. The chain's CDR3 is CASRNTSGRYETQYF. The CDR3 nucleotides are TGTGCCAGCAGGAACACTAGCGGGAGATATGAGACCCAGTACTTC.

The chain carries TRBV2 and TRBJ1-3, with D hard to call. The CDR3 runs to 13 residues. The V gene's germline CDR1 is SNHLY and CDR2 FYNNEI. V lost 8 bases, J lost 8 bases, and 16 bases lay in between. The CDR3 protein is CASGYRGRDTIYF. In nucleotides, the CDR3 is TGTGCCAGCGGATACAGAGGGAGGGACACCATATATTTT.

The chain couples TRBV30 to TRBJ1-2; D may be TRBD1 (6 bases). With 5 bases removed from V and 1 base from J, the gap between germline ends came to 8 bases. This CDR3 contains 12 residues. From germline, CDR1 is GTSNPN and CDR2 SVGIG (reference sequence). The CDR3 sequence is CAWAGVNYGYTF. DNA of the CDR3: TGTGCCTGGGCAGGGGTTAACTATGGCTACACCTTC.

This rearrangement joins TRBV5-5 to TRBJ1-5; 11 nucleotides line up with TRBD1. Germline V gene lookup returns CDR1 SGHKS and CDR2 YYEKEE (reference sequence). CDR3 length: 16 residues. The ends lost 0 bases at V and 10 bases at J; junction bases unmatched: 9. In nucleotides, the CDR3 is TGTGCCAGCAGCTTGGGTGGGACAGGGGGGTTTAATCCCCAGCATTTT. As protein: CASSLGGTGGFNPQHF.